The clone carrying this TCR beta chain appeared a single time. The antigen is not known. The data stem from a study of T cells in tuberculosis. Study summary: This South African cohort compared adolescents with or without latent tuberculosis against adults with active tuberculosis. PBMC were archived before or within 7 days of starting treatment. The study's findings and limits: GMM-specific TCRs were nearer to active tuberculosis alpha repertoires, suggesting expansion. The TCR-beta difference was not significant; alpha differences partly reflected length.

The CDR3 covers 17 residues. V lost 5 bases, J lost 6 bases, and 23 bases lay in between. Germline CDR1 SGHTA, CDR2 FQGNSA. This table comes from immunoSEQ multiplex PCR, and its TCRdb copy is limited to in-frame clones, with some not included. Altogether about 40,000 clones are present, approximately 93% being singletons, with the ten largest covering about 4.5%. Regarding time point: new active TB diagnosis, blood taken before or within 7 days of starting treatment. V is TRBV7-2 and J is TRBJ2-4; tentative D call: TRBD1 (6 bases). The receptor was isolated from an adult with tuberculosis. The sequencing here drew on PBMCs, taken at tuberculosis diagnosis. The CDR3 DNA is TGTGCCAGCAGCGAGGGACACGGTCCTGGGTTTGGAAACATTCAGTACTTC. Translated, it gives CASSEGHGPGFGNIQYF.